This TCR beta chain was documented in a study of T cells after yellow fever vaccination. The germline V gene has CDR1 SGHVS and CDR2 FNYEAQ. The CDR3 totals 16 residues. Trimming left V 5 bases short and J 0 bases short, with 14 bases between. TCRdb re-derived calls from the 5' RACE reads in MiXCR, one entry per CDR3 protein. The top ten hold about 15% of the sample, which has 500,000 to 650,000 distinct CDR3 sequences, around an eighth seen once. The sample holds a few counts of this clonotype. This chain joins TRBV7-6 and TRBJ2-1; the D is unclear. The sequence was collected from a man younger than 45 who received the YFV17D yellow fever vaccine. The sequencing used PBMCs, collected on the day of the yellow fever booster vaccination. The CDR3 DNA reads TGTGCCAGCAGCCAAGGGTCGTCGAGCTCCTACAATGAGCAGTTCTTC. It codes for CASSQGSSSSYNEQFF.